The 20 T cell receptor beta chains in this list originate from one sample, sequenced in a study of Ad26.COV2.S vaccination and SARS-CoV-2 variants. Sequencing used immunoSEQ multiplex PCR; TCRdb keeps in-frame clones, though not all of them. Of around 300,000 clones in the sample, approximately 86% were seen once. Indicated treatment: roughly 18 received Ad26.COV2.S at low or high dose, single or two shots; about 5 received placebo; per-sample allocation not given. All samples were drawn on day 63, counting from the first vaccine or placebo injection. The input for sequencing was peripheral blood, taken in a trial of Ad26.COV2.S vaccine versus placebo. The source of these receptors is a person between 18 and 65 years old who received the Ad26.COV2.S COVID-19 vaccine or a placebo.

This clone occurred a few times. The chain links TRBV18 to TRBJ1-6; the match to TRBD1 covers 7 bases. The CDR3 runs to 16 residues. The trim removed 3 bases at V and 5 bases at J, leaving 7 bases unmatched. CDR1 and CDR2 (germline): KGHSH, LQKENI. The CDR3 DNA reads TGTGCCAGCTCACCGGTTCGGGACAGAGATAATTCACCCCTCCACTTT. Its protein product is CASSPVRDRDNSPLHF.

V is TRBV7-7 and J is TRBJ2-5; perhaps TRBD2 as D (5 bases). This CDR3 is 16 amino acids long. The V gene lost 1 base and the J gene lost 1 base, with 13 bases spanning the gap. Looked up from germline, CDR1 is SSHAT and CDR2 is FNYEAQ (reference sequence). This CDR3 reads CASSLGVASFQETQYF. CDR3 sequence (DNA): TGTGCCAGCAGCTTAGGGGTGGCTAGCTTCCAAGAGACCCAGTACTTC.

This chain links TRBV3-1 (or the pseudogene TRBV3-2) with TRBJ1-1; D may be TRBD1 (5 bases). The length of the CDR3 is 14 residues. V was pared by 4 bases and J by 4 bases, with 13 bases between. Germline CDR1 reads LGHDT; CDR2 reads YNNKEL (reference sequence). The CDR3 protein is CASSLDSLGTEAFF. As DNA, the CDR3 is TGTGCCAGCAGCCTTGACAGTCTGGGCACTGAAGCTTTCTTT.

The V and J genes are TRBV4-2 and TRBJ2-6, with unresolved D. With 2 bases removed from V and 2 bases from J, the gap between germline ends came to 16 bases. CDR3 size: 18 residues. Germline CDR1 reads LGHNA; CDR2 reads YNFKEQ. The CDR3: CASSQFVSVGTGANVLTF. CDR3 nucleotide sequence: TGTGCCAGCAGCCAATTCGTCTCGGTCGGTACTGGGGCCAACGTCCTGACTTTC.

This clone turned up a few times. The CDR3 DNA sequence: TGTGCCACCAGTGACCCCCAGGGGAATAAGCCCCAGCATTTT. It codes for CATSDPQGNKPQHF. This chain connects TRBV24-1 to TRBJ1-5, with a tentative D call TRBD1 (6 bases). There are 14 residues in the CDR3. CDR1 and CDR2 (germline): KGHDR, SFDVKD. V was trimmed by 4 bases and J by 8 bases, leaving 14 bases between them.

This sequence joins TRBV5-8 and TRBJ2-3; the match to TRBD2 covers 9 bases. V was clipped by 4 bases and J by 6 bases; unmatched bases: 6. The CDR3 runs to 14 residues. The germline V gene encodes CDR1 SGHTS and CDR2 YDEGEE. CDR3 bases: TGTGCCAGCAGCATTAGCGGGAGTACGGATACGCAGTATTTT. Its protein is CASSISGSTDTQYF. Using reference TRBV5-8 and TRBJ2-3 for the parts outside the CDR3, the full variable domain is EAGVTQSPTHLIKTRGQQATLRCSPISGHTSVYWYQQALGLGLQFLLWYDEGEERNRGNFPPRFSGRQFPNYSSELNVNALELEDSALYLCASSISGSTDTQYFGPGTRLTVL.

The chain carries TRBV4-1 and TRBJ2-1; D remains ambiguous. Germline-derived CDR1 and CDR2 are MGHRA and YSYEKL. Between the trimmed V and J ends, which lost 0 bases and 0 bases, there was a span of 9 bases. This CDR3 has 16 amino acids. CDR3 coding DNA: TGCGCCAGCAGCCAAGATAGCCTGAGCTCCTACAATGAGCAGTTCTTC. Translating it yields CASSQDSLSSYNEQFF.

This clone was counted only a few times. The V gene is TRBV2, the J gene TRBJ2-7; D is uncertain. This CDR3 has 12 residues. V was clipped by 3 bases and J by 4 bases, with 7 bases between them. The germline V gene has CDR1 SNHLY and CDR2 FYNNEI. As DNA, the CDR3 is TGTGCCAGCAGTGATGGTGGTTACGAGCAGTACTTC. This encodes CASSDGGYEQYF.

The chain carries TRBV28 and TRBJ2-3, with TRBD2 as a possible D gene (6 bases). Germline V CDR1 and CDR2: MDHEN, SYDVKM. This CDR3 is built from 16 residues. Trimming shortened V by 6 bases and J by 1 base, and 17 bases separated the two germline ends. The chain's CDR3 is CASRPNRSGGTDTQYF. DNA for the CDR3: TGTGCCAGCAGACCTAACAGGTCGGGGGGCACAGATACGCAGTATTTT.

This clone was counted a single time. The J gene is TRBJ1-2, the V gene TRBV6-5, with D unclear. CDR1 is MNHEY and CDR2 is SVGAGI in the germline V gene. With 4 bases removed from V and 4 bases from J, the gap between germline ends came to 10 bases. This CDR3 has 13 amino acids. DNA for the CDR3: TGTGCCAGCAGTTCGGCGGTAATCTATGGCTACACCTTC. As protein: CASSSAVIYGYTF.

This chain connects TRBV7-9 to TRBJ2-7, with 10 positions matching TRBD1. Per germline, CDR1 SEHNR and CDR2 FQNEAQ (reference sequence). V was pared by 5 bases and J by 4 bases, with 8 bases of the junction left unmatched. This CDR3 comprises 15 residues. The DNA for the CDR3 is TGTGCCAGCAGCCCGGGGACAGGGGCTTTGTACGAGCAGTACTTC. Its protein product is CASSPGTGALYEQYF.

The chain couples TRBV27 to TRBJ2-7; D is unresolved. The CDR3 has 11 residues. The V and J ends lost 6 bases and 5 bases respectively, with 8 bases between them. Germline V lookup: CDR1 MNHEY, CDR2 SMNVEV (reference sequence). Here the CDR3 reads CASSLGNEQYF. As DNA, the CDR3 is TGTGCCAGCAGCCTTGGGAACGAGCAGTACTTC.

The chain is built from TRBV5-6 and TRBJ2-7, with 9 bases that match TRBD1. The junction had 5 bases not matched to a gene; V was cut back by 0 bases and J by 4 bases. This CDR3 has 15 amino acids. Per germline, CDR1 SGHDT and CDR2 YYEEEE. In nucleotides, the CDR3 is TGTGCCAGCAGCTTGGTAGGGACAGGGCTATACGAGCAGTACTTC. Residues: CASSLVGTGLYEQYF.

The chain employs TRBV4-3 and TRBJ1-2; 10 bases line up with TRBD1. The ends lost 4 bases at V and 6 bases at J; junction bases unmatched: 2. The CDR3 has 13 amino acids. Germline assignment: CDR1 LGHNA and CDR2 YSLEER. The CDR3: CASSPGQGDGYTF. DNA of the CDR3: TGCGCCAGCAGCCCAGGACAGGGGGATGGCTACACCTTC.

This clone was seen a handful of times. The gene calls are TRBV7-9 and TRBJ1-2, with D possibly TRBD1 on 6 matching bases. Germline CDR1 reads SEHNR; CDR2 reads FQNEAQ (reference sequence). This CDR3 spans 13 amino acids. V gave up 11 bases and J gave up 2 bases, with 15 bases separating them. The CDR3 here is CALSTGRNYGYTF. CDR3 DNA sequence: TGTGCCTTATCGACAGGACGAAACTATGGCTACACCTTC.

This chain links TRBV7-2 with TRBJ2-7; 12 bases line up with TRBD2. The junction had 10 bases not matched to a gene; V was cut back by 5 bases and J by 5 bases. CDR1 is SGHTA and CDR2 is FQGNSA in the germline V gene. The CDR3 is made up of 16 amino acids. The CDR3 sequence: CASSPLAGGPKNEQYF. In DNA form, the CDR3 reads TGTGCCAGCAGCCCGCTAGCGGGAGGGCCGAAAAACGAGCAGTACTTC.

In DNA form, the CDR3 reads TGTGCCAGCAGCCAAGTTTGGGGACCCTATGGCTACACCTTC. It specifies CASSQVWGPYGYTF. The chain is built from TRBV3-1 (or the pseudogene TRBV3-2) and TRBJ1-2, with D maybe TRBD1 (5 bases). CDR3 length: 14 amino acids. CDR1 is LGHDT, CDR2 YNNKEL, per germline (reference sequence). V lost 1 base and J 4 bases, leaving 10 bases between the germline ends.

The rearrangement links TRBV28 to TRBJ1-4; possibly TRBD1 for D (5 bases). The CDR3 totals 14 residues. Per the germline V gene, CDR1 is MDHEN and CDR2 is SYDVKM. Between the trimmed V and J ends, which lost 5 bases and 5 bases, there was a span of 12 bases. In nucleotides, the CDR3 is TGTGCCAGCAGTCCGCCGGGACCGAATGAAAAACTGTTTTTT. Its protein product is CASSPPGPNEKLFF.

The V call is TRBV27, the J call TRBJ1-1; 8 nucleotides align to TRBD1. CDR1 MNHEY and CDR2 SMNVEV come from the germline V gene (reference sequence). The CDR3 runs 15 residues. The V gene end was trimmed by 4 bases and the J gene end by 5 bases; junction bases not matched to a gene: 9. Here the CDR3 DNA reads TGTGCCAGCAGTTCACCTGGACAGGGAAAGACTGAAGCTTTCTTT. The encoded protein is CASSSPGQGKTEAFF.

The chain has TRBV24-1 and TRBJ2-7; D not resolved. The germline gives CDR1 KGHDR, CDR2 SFDVKD. With 3 bases removed from V and 2 bases from J, the gap between germline ends came to 10 bases. This CDR3 has 14 amino acids. CDR3 DNA: TGTGCCACCAGTGATGCAGGTTCACCCTACGAGCAGTACTTC. Translation gives CATSDAGSPYEQYF.